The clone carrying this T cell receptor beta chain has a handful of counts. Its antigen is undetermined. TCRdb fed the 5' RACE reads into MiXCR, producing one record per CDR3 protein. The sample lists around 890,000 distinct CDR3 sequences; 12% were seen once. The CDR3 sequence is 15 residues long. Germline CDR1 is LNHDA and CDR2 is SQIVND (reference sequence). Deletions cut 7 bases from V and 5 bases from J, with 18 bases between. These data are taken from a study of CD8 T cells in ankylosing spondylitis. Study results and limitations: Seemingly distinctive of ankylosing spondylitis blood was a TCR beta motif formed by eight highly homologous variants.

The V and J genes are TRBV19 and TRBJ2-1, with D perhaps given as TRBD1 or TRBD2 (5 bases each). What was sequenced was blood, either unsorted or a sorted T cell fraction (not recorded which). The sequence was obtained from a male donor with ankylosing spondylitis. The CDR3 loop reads CASTSPGRDNNEQFF. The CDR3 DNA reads TGTGCCAGTACCTCACCGGGACGAGATAACAATGAGCAGTTCTTC.